The clone carrying this T cell receptor (beta chain) appeared once. Study processing details: Reference gene primer amplification gave estimated nucleated cell counts. This table comes from immunoSEQ multiplex PCR, and its TCRdb copy is limited to in-frame clones, with some not included. Clone size and V and J calls were adopted from that table, with D and trimming inferred from the DNA. The sample carries more than 150,000 clones, approximately 86% recorded once. The data were taken from a study of blood T cell repertoires in COVID-19. About the study: The United States, Italy and Spain provided the acute and convalescent COVID-19 samples.

Sequenced sample: peripheral blood. The receptor's source is a man in his sixties with COVID-19, enrolled during active disease.

The CDR3 coding sequence is TGTGCCAGCAGTTCCCTGACAGCTTCTAACTATGGCTACACCTTC. This sequence encodes CASSSLTASNYGYTF. The genes are TRBV28 and TRBJ1-2, with D possibly being TRBD1 (5 bases). The germline V and J ends were trimmed by 4 bases and 0 bases, with 12 bases remaining between them. Looked up from germline, CDR1 is MDHEN and CDR2 is SYDVKM. The CDR3 runs to 15 residues.